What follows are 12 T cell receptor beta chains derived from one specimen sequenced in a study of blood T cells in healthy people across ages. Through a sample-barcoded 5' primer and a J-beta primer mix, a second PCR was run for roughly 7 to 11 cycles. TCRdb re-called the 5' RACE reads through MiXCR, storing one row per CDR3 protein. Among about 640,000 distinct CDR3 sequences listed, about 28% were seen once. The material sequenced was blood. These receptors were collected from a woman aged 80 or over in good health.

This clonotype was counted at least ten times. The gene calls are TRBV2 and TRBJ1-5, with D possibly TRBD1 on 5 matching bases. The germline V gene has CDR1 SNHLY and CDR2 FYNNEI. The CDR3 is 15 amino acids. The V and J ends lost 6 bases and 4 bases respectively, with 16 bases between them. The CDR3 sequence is CASSGTVLGNQPQHF. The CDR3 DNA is TGTGCCAGCAGCGGGACCGTTCTAGGGAATCAGCCCCAGCATTTT. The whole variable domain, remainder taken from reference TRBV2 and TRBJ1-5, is EPEVTQTPSHQVTQMGQEVILRCVPISNHLYFYWYRQILGQKVEFLVSFYNNEISEKSEIFDDQFSVERPDGSNFTLKIRSTKLEDSAMYFCASSGTVLGNQPQHFGDGTRLSIL.

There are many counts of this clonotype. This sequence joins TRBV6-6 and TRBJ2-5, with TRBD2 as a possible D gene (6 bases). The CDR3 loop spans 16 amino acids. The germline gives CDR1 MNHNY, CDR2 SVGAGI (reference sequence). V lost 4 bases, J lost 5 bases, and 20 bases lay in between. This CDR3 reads CASSSPGGPGGETQYF. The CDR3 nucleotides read TGTGCCAGCAGTTCCCCCGGGGGACCCGGTGGGGAGACCCAGTACTTC.

CDR3 protein: CASSETGGSTDTQYF. The CDR3 DNA sequence: TGTGCCAGCAGTGAGACGGGAGGGAGCACAGATACGCAGTATTTT. The chain couples TRBV6-4 to TRBJ2-3, with 8 bases that match TRBD2. The CDR3 is 15 residues long. The V gene's germline CDR1 is MRHNA and CDR2 SNTAGT. V dropped 3 bases and J dropped 0; count of bases not matched to a gene: 2.

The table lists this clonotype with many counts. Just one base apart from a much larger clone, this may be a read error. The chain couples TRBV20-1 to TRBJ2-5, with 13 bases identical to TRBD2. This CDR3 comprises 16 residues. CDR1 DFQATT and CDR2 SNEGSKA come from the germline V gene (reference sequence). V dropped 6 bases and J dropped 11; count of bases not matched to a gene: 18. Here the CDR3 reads CSAPTSGGGRDNEQYF. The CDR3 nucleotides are TGCAGTGCACCTACTAGCGGGGGGGGGAGGGACAATGAGCAGTACTTC.

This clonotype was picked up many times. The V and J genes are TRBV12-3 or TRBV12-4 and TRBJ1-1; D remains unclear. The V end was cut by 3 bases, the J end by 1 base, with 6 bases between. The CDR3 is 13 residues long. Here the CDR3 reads CASSFRRNTEAFF. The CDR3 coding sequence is TGTGCCAGCAGTTTTCGGCGGAACACTGAAGCTTTCTTT.

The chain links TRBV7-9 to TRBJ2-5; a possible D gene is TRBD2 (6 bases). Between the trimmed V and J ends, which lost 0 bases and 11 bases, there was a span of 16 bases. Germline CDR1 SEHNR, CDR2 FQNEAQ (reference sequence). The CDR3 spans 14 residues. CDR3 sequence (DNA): TGTGCCAGCAGCTTAGCGGCCTCCGGGACTTCACAGTACTTC. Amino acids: CASSLAASGTSQYF.

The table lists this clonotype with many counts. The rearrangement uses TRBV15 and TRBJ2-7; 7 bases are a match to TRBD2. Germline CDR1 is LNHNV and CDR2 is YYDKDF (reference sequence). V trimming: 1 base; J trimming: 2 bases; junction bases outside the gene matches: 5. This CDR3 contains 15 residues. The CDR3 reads CATSRGGGATYEQYF. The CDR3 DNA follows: TGTGCCACCAGCAGAGGGGGAGGGGCGACCTACGAGCAGTACTTC.

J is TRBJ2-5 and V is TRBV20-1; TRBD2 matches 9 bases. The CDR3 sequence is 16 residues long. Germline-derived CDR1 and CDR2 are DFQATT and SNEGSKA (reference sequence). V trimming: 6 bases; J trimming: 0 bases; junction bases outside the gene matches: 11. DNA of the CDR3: TGCAGTGCCGTTAGCGGGCGGGAGGGGTACCAAGAGACCCAGTACTTC. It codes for CSAVSGREGYQETQYF.

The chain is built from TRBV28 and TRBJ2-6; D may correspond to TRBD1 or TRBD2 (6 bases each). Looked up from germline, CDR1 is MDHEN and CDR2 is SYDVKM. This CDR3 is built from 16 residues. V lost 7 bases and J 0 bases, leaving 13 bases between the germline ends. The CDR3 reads CASTGGVTSGANVLTF. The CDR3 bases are TGTGCCAGCACCGGGGGCGTTACCTCTGGGGCCAACGTCCTGACTTTC.

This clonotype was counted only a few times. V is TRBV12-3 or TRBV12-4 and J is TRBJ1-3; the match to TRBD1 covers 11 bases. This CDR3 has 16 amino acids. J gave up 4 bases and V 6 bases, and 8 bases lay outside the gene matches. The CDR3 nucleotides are TGTGCCAGCAGACCCGGACAGGGGGCGAGAGGAAACACCATATATTTT. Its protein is CASRPGQGARGNTIYF.

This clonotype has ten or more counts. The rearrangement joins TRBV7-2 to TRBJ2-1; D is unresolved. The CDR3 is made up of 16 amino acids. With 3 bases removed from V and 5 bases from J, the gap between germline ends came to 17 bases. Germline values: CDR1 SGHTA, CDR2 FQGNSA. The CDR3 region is CASSFFHLLGHNEQFF. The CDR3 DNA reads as TGTGCCAGCAGCTTCTTCCACCTCTTAGGGCACAATGAGCAGTTCTTC.

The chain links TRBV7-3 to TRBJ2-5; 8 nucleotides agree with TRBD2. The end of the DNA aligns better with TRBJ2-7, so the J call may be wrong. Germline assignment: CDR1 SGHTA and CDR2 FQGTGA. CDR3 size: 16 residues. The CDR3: CASSLLGAGASNEQYF. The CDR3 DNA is TGTGCCAGCAGCTTACTAGGAGCGGGGGCCTCGAACGAGCAGTACTTC.